Below are 24 T cell receptor beta chains sequenced from a single sample in a study of T cell changes during pregnancy in multiple sclerosis. Generated by immunoSEQ multiplex PCR, the TCRdb table keeps only in-frame clones and is missing some. The repertoire holds some 40,000 clones, less than 95% seen once, with about 0.4% in the top ten. The source material was CD4+ T cells from peripheral blood mononuclear cells, sampled in the second trimester of pregnancy. The source of these receptors is a female donor with multiple sclerosis, enrolled in a pregnancy study.

This chain connects TRBV6-5 to TRBJ2-1, with TRBD1 matching 9 bases. The length of the CDR3 is 15 residues. The germline V gene has CDR1 MNHEY and CDR2 SVGAGI. V shed 1 base, J shed 8 bases, and the junction held 6 bases outside the gene matches. As DNA, the CDR3 is TGTGCCAGCAGTTACTGGGGACAGGGTAGGGATGAGCAGTTCTTC. Protein: CASSYWGQGRDEQFF.

The chain has TRBV2 and TRBJ1-1; D uncertain. The CDR3 runs to 12 residues. Germline V gene data show CDR1 as SNHLY and CDR2 as FYNNEI. V shed 7 bases and J shed 9 bases, with 15 bases lying between them. CDR3 bases: TGTGCCAGCAAGGAGGGAACAGTTAAAGCTTTCTTT. It yields the protein CASKEGTVKAFF. Combining the CDR3 with reference TRBV2 and TRBJ1-1 gives the whole variable domain EPEVTQTPSHQVTQMGQEVILRCVPISNHLYFYWYRQILGQKVEFLVSFYNNEISEKSEIFDDQFSVERPDGSNFTLKIRSTKLEDSAMYFCASKEGTVKAFFGQGTRLTVV.

The chain joins TRBV5-4 to TRBJ2-5; 7 bases fit TRBD1. The germline V gene encodes CDR1 SGHNT and CDR2 YYREEE (reference sequence). The CDR3 contains 14 residues. Trimming removed 2 bases from V and 2 bases from J; junction bases left unmatched: 3. The CDR3 loop is CASSFWDRQETQYF. In DNA form, the CDR3 reads TGTGCCAGCAGCTTTTGGGACAGACAAGAGACCCAGTACTTC.

This chain connects TRBV29-1 to TRBJ1-1, with TRBD1 matching over 8 bases. The CDR3 runs to 13 residues. CDR1 is SQVTM, CDR2 ANQGSEA, per germline. Trimming cost V 4 bases and J 5 bases; bases outside gene matches: 6. The CDR3, as DNA: TGCAGCGTTGGTCCGGGACAGGTTACTGAAGCTTTCTTT. It is translated as CSVGPGQVTEAFF.

The V gene is TRBV11-2, the J gene TRBJ2-7, with D perhaps matching TRBD2 (5 bases). Germline CDR1 reads SGHAT; CDR2 reads FQNNGV. The CDR3 spans 13 residues. Trimming removed 6 bases from V and 3 bases from J, with 12 bases in between. The CDR3 spells CASSRPGFYEQYF. The CDR3 nucleotides read TGTGCCAGCAGTCGGCCGGGGTTCTACGAGCAGTACTTC.

The rearrangement uses TRBV2 and TRBJ2-5; 16 nucleotides match TRBD2. Trimming removed 11 bases from V and 0 bases from J; junction bases left unmatched: 3. This CDR3 has 15 residues. Germline CDR1 SNHLY, CDR2 FYNNEI. The CDR3 region is CAGGLAGGYQETQYF. CDR3 in DNA: TGTGCCGGGGGACTAGCGGGGGGGTACCAAGAGACCCAGTACTTC.

The chain links TRBV19 to TRBJ2-2; perhaps TRBD1 as D (5 bases). The CDR3 consists of 14 residues. V lost 5 bases and J lost 1, with 8 bases in between. From germline, CDR1 is LNHDA and CDR2 SQIVND (reference sequence). CDR3 DNA: TGTGCCAGTAGTGCCACAGGGAACACCGGGGAGCTGTTTTTT. Translation: CASSATGNTGELFF.

The chain is built from TRBV28 and TRBJ1-3; 12 bases map to TRBD1. The CDR3 is made up of 16 amino acids. The J segment lost 4 bases and the V segment lost 5 bases, leaving 6 bases of the junction unmatched. CDR1 is MDHEN, CDR2 SYDVKM, per germline. CDR3 sequence (DNA): TGTGCCAGCAGTCCGGGACAGGGGGCAAGCGGAAACACCATATATTTT. Its protein is CASSPGQGASGNTIYF.

The rearrangement links TRBV19 to TRBJ2-7; 9 positions match TRBD2. Germline CDR1 LNHDA, CDR2 SQIVND (reference sequence). The CDR3 extends over 15 amino acids. The junction had 6 bases not matched to a gene; V was cut back by 4 bases and J by 2 bases. In DNA, the CDR3 is TGTGCCAGTAGTAGGGGACTAGCCGATCCCTACGAGCAGTACTTC. Protein product: CASSRGLADPYEQYF. The whole variable domain, filled in from reference TRBV19 and TRBJ2-7, reads DGGITQSPKYLFRKEGQNVTLSCEQNLNHDAMYWYRQDPGQGLRLIYYSQIVNDFQKGDIAEGYSVSREKKESFPLTVTSAQKNPTAFYLCASSRGLADPYEQYFGPGTRLTVT.

The chain has TRBV7-9 and TRBJ1-5; D is unresolved. Looked up from germline, CDR1 is SEHNR and CDR2 is FQNEAQ (reference sequence). V lost 5 bases and J 2 bases, leaving 10 bases between the germline ends. The CDR3 loop spans 14 amino acids. The CDR3 coding sequence is TGTGCCAGCAGCCGACCCGGGGGCAATCAGCCCCAGCATTTT. This encodes CASSRPGGNQPQHF.

CDR3 sequence: CASSPFRAGQAYEQYF. The CDR3 DNA reads TGTGCCAGCAGCCCCTTCCGGGCGGGACAGGCCTACGAGCAGTACTTC. The J gene is TRBJ2-7, the V gene TRBV14; 8 positions match TRBD1. In germline, CDR1 is SGHDN, CDR2 FVKESK. The CDR3 covers 16 residues. Trimming cost V 4 bases and J 2 bases; bases outside gene matches: 10.

The chain has TRBV12-5 and TRBJ1-1, with 8 bases identical to TRBD1. Trimming removed 5 bases from V and 7 bases from J; junction bases left unmatched: 3. This CDR3 spans 12 amino acids. Germline loops: CDR1 LGHNT, CDR2 FRNRAP. CDR3 residues: CASGQGTGEAFF. The CDR3 DNA reads as TGTGCTAGTGGTCAAGGGACAGGTGAAGCTTTCTTT.

The rearrangement uses TRBV2 and TRBJ2-4, with 9 bases lining up with TRBD1. The CDR3 consists of 17 residues. The germline CDR1 and CDR2 sequences are SNHLY and FYNNEI. Germline trimming cut 4 bases from V and 0 bases from J; bases unmatched to any gene: 7. For the CDR3, the DNA is TGTGCCAGCAGTGCAGCAGGGACAGGGTTAGCCAAAAACATTCAGTACTTC. Translating it yields CASSAAGTGLAKNIQYF.

J is TRBJ2-3 and V is TRBV29-1; 13 bases map to TRBD2. The germline V gene has CDR1 SQVTM and CDR2 ANQGSEA. V was pared by 3 bases and J by 2 bases, with 8 bases of the junction left unmatched. CDR3 length equals 17 residues. For the CDR3, the DNA is TGCAGCGTTGAGCTCACTAGCGGGGGGGTTTACACAGATACGCAGTATTTT. Residues: CSVELTSGGVYTDTQYF.

The genes are TRBV5-4 and TRBJ2-5; TRBD2 aligns across 9 bases. The CDR3 spans 16 residues. The V gene end was trimmed by 2 bases and the J gene end by 5 bases; junction bases not matched to a gene: 10. Germline V CDR1 and CDR2: SGHNT, YYREEE (reference sequence). The CDR3 sequence is CASSLGRGTSPETQYF. The CDR3 DNA sequence: TGTGCCAGCAGCTTAGGACGTGGGACTAGCCCTGAGACCCAGTACTTC.

The chain couples TRBV2 to TRBJ1-6, with D hard to call. From germline, CDR1 is SNHLY and CDR2 FYNNEI. The CDR3 runs 12 residues. The germline V and J ends were trimmed by 7 bases and 6 bases, with 7 bases remaining between them. This CDR3 reads CASKQSNSPLHF. CDR3 nucleotide sequence: TGTGCCAGCAAACAGAGTAATTCACCCCTCCACTTT.

The chain carries TRBV6-4 and TRBJ1-5; D is unresolved. Trimming removed 6 bases from V and 5 bases from J, with 17 bases in between. Germline CDR1 reads MRHNA; CDR2 reads SNTAGT. This CDR3 region has 15 residues. The CDR3 nucleotides are TGTGCCAGCAGCCCTGGTAAGCAGGCCTATCAGCCCCAGCATTTT. Its protein product is CASSPGKQAYQPQHF.

V and J are TRBV18 and TRBJ1-4; TRBD1 matches 7 bases. V lost 3 bases and J lost 8; bases outside the gene matches: 15. The CDR3 runs 17 residues. Germline CDR1 KGHSH, CDR2 LQKENI. CDR3 region: CASSPSIQTGQREKLFF. The CDR3 DNA reads TGTGCCAGCTCACCTTCGATACAGACAGGGCAGAGAGAAAAACTGTTTTTT.

The chain carries TRBV5-1 and TRBJ1-1, with D possibly being TRBD1 (5 bases). This CDR3 has 14 amino acids. Germline CDR1 and CDR2: SGHRS and YFSETQ. V was trimmed by 0 bases and J by 4 bases, leaving 10 bases between them. Here the CDR3 DNA reads TGCGCCAGCAGCTTGGAGGGGTTGATCACTGAAGCTTTCTTT. Translated: CASSLEGLITEAFF. Full variable domain (outside the CDR3, taken from reference TRBV5-1 and TRBJ1-1): KAGVTQTPRYLIKTRGQQVTLSCSPISGHRSVSWYQQTPGQGLQFLFEYFSETQRNKGNFPGRFSGRQFSNSRSEMNVSTLELGDSALYLCASSLEGLITEAFFGQGTRLTVV.

V usage is TRBV5-1 and J usage is TRBJ2-6; 8 positions agree with TRBD1. Germline CDR1 and CDR2: SGHRS and YFSETQ. The CDR3 is 17 residues long. The V gene end was trimmed by 1 base and the J gene end by 0 bases; junction bases not matched to a gene: 3. CDR3 nucleotide sequence: TGCGCCAGCAGCTTGACAGGGGGTGGCTCTGGGGCCAACGTCCTGACTTTC. Protein: CASSLTGGGSGANVLTF. Filled out from reference TRBV5-1 and TRBJ2-6, the complete variable domain reads KAGVTQTPRYLIKTRGQQVTLSCSPISGHRSVSWYQQTPGQGLQFLFEYFSETQRNKGNFPGRFSGRQFSNSRSEMNVSTLELGDSALYLCASSLTGGGSGANVLTFGAGSRLTVL.

The J gene is TRBJ1-4, the V gene TRBV7-2; D might be TRBD1 (6 bases). Per the germline V gene, CDR1 is SGHTA and CDR2 is FQGNSA. V was shortened by 3 bases and J by 4 bases, with 9 bases between the two germline ends. The CDR3 is made up of 14 amino acids. CDR3 coding DNA: TGTGCCAGCAGCTTGAGGACAGTTAATGAAAAACTGTTTTTT. Its translation is CASSLRTVNEKLFF.

V usage is TRBV29-1 and J usage is TRBJ1-6; 7 bases map to TRBD1. The CDR3 has 15 amino acids. CDR1 and CDR2 (germline): SQVTM, ANQGSEA. The V and J ends lost 6 bases and 4 bases, in that order; junction bases with no gene match: 9. CDR3 in amino acids: CSVRDSGGYNSPLHF. The CDR3 DNA follows: TGCAGCGTGAGGGACAGTGGGGGTTATAATTCACCCCTCCACTTT.

The V gene is TRBV27, the J gene TRBJ2-5; 14 bases are shared with TRBD2. Germline CDR1 and CDR2: MNHEY and SMNVEV (reference sequence). Germline trimming cut 6 bases from V and 4 bases from J; bases unmatched to any gene: 4. The CDR3 is 15 residues long. CDR3 coding DNA: TGTGCCAGCAGATCCGGACTAGCGGGAGGAGAGACCCAGTACTTC. It encodes CASRSGLAGGETQYF.

The CDR3 DNA sequence: TGTGCCAGCAGCCCTGACAGGGGGGGCTGGGAGACCCAGTACTTC. Amino acids: CASSPDRGGWETQYF. The J gene is TRBJ2-5, the V gene TRBV7-2; 9 bases align to TRBD1. Per germline, CDR1 SGHTA and CDR2 FQGNSA. V was pared by 5 bases and J by 5 bases, with 9 bases of the junction left unmatched. The CDR3 length is 15 residues.